Given below is one T cell receptor (beta chain) in context. The entry originates in a study of shared clonotypes between healthy human individuals. V was pared by 2 bases and J by 5 bases, with 8 bases of the junction left unmatched. Germline V CDR1 and CDR2: KGHSH, LQKENI. This CDR3 is built from 15 residues. Clones were read by immunoSEQ multiplex PCR, and TCRdb kept only the in-frame ones, dropping some. The sample lists approximately 470,000 clones, over 70% seen once, with over 9.5% in the top ten. The source material was PBMCs. The TCR originated in a middle-aged woman in good health. Some clones in this sample may be carry-over from other donors' samples. The chain combines TRBV18 with TRBJ1-2, with 7 bases lining up with TRBD1. The CDR3 nucleotides are TGTGCCAGCTCACCAACCACAGGGGCAAATTATGGCTACACCTTC. This translates into CASSPTTGANYGYTF.